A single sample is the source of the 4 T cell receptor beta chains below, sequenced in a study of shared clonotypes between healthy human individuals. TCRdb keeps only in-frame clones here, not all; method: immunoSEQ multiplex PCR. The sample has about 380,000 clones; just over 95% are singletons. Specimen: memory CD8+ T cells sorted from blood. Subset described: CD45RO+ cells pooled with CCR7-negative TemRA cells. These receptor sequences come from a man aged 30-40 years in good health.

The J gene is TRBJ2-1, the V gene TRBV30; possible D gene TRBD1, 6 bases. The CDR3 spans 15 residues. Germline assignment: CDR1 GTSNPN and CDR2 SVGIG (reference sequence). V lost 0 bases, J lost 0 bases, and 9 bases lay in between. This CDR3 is CAWSVIGGSYNEQFF. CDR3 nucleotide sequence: TGTGCCTGGAGTGTAATAGGGGGCTCCTACAATGAGCAGTTCTTC.

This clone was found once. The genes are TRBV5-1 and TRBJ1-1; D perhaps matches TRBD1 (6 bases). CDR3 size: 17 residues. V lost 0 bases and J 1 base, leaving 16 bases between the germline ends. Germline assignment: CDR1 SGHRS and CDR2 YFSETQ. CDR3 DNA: TGCGCCAGCAGCTTGGTCCCACAGGGAAGAGCGAACACTGAAGCTTTCTTT. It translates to CASSLVPQGRANTEAFF.

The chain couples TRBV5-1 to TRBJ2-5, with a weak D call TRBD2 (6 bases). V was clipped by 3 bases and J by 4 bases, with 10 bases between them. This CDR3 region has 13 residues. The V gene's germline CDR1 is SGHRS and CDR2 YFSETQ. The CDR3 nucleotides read TGCGCCAGCAGCTGGGGACTGAGAGAGACCCAGTACTTC. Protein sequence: CASSWGLRETQYF.

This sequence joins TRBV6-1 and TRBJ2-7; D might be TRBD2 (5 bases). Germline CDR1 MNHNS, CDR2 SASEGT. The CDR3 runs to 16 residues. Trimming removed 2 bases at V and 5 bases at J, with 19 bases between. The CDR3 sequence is CASSEILAGPRDEQYF. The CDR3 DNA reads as TGTGCCAGCAGTGAAATTTTGGCAGGCCCGCGGGACGAGCAGTACTTC.